Included here is one T cell receptor beta chain sequence, with context. Its antigen is as yet unknown. The sample originates from a study of shared clonotypes between healthy human individuals. General study results and limits: Around 5% of naive CD4 clonotypes were common to several donors. Compared with memory subsets, naive subsets generally had larger estimated richness.

Positive CCR7 selection of CD45RO-negative cells yielded the naive CD8 cells, and terminally differentiated effector memory CD45RA+ cells were excluded. Nashville, Tennessee was home to all donors, who were Caucasian adults. The CDR3 runs to 17 residues. Deletions cut 2 bases from V and 4 bases from J, with 20 bases between. The germline V gene encodes CDR1 SEHNR and CDR2 FQNEAQ (reference sequence). Every subset's genomic DNA went evenly onto several immunoSEQ plates. The repertoire was sequenced with immunoSEQ multiplex PCR; TCRdb's copy has only in-frame clones and lacks some. The sample yields some 2 million clones, about 95% seen once.

The sample comprised naive CD8+ T cells sorted from blood. The sequence derives from a man aged 18 to 30 in good health. The rearrangement joins TRBV7-9 to TRBJ2-5; D might be TRBD2 (6 bases). The CDR3 loop reads CASSLREGGAWGETQYF. In DNA, the CDR3 is TGTGCCAGCAGCTTAAGAGAAGGAGGGGCTTGGGGAGAGACCCAGTACTTC.